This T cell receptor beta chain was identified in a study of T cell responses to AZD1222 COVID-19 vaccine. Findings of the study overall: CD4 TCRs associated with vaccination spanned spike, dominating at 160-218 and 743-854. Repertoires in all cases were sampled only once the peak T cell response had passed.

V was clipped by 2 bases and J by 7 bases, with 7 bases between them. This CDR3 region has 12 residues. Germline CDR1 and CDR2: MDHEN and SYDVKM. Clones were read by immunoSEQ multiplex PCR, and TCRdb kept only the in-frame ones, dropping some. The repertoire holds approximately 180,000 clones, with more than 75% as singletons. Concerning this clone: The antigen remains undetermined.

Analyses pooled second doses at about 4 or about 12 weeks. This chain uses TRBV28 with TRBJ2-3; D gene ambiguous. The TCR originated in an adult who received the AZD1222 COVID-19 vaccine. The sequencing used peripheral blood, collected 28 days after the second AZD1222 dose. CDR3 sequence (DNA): TGTGCCAGCAGTTTAAGGGCGTATACGCAGTATTTT. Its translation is CASSLRAYTQYF.